This TCR beta chain was observed in a study of T cell responses to AZD1222 COVID-19 vaccine (dated by TCRdb to the early 2020s). For context, the study as a whole: A total of 233 trial participants underwent TCR sequencing, of whom approximately 200 had received two doses of AZD1222 and about 25 had received two doses of the MenACWY control vaccine. Trial participants were enrolled by age into 18-55, 56-69 and 70-plus year subgroups, with approximately 150, 28 and 58 TCR-sequenced participants respectively. Overall results and qualifications from the work: Vaccine-associated CD4 TCRs spanned the whole spike protein, with dominant responses in regions 160-218 and 743-854. Epitopes outside the regions mutated in the B.1.351 and B.1.1.7 variants were reportedly recognized by nearly half of the unique spike-specific TCRs. Because no day 14 peak-response samples were available, the repertoires could be characterized only after the peak T cell response. Only five to seven AZD1222 recipients were SARS-CoV-2 seropositive at baseline, limiting conclusions about previously exposed vaccinees. The 56-69-year group was small, and its depth increase did not reach significance, likely because of low power. Spike-specific TCR breadth and depth rose significantly after two AZD1222 doses compared with day 0 and with MenACWY recipients. Participants were mostly white British and included more females than males, and it was suggested by the authors that clonal diversity may have been underestimated.

Read against the paper, the sample's time point label means: about 28 days (+/-7) after the second vaccine dose. AZD1222 recipients whose second dose came at about 4 weeks and those whose second dose came at about 12 weeks were combined into one group, since spike-specific TCR depth and breadth did not differ between the two schedules. Samples from vaccinated people were obtained from the UK trials COV001 and COV002, which included a single-blind randomized controlled phase 2/3 trial of AZD1222 (ChAdOx1 nCoV-19) in healthy adults. For TCRbeta chain sequencing, PBMC samples from trial participants were taken at day 0 and at day 28 after the second dose. The CDR3 regions of human TCRbeta chains were analyzed by immunosequencing. The paper's processing steps were these. Repertoire TCRs were checked for matches against a reference library of SARS-CoV-2-specific TCRs that had been generated using the MIRA antigen-specificity platform. Breadth was defined as the fraction of unique TCRs that were SARS-CoV-2-associated. Depth was defined as the fraction of total T cells that were SARS-CoV-2-associated. Using the MIRA data, each spike-specific TCR was assigned both to the spike region to which the TCR was reactive and to a CD4 or CD8 class. Log10-transformed breadth and depth values were compared by one-way ANOVA with Sidak's multiple comparisons tests. This is the immuneACCESS table as TCRdb keeps it, with only in-frame sequences that have V and J called. A part of the clones is gone; compared with another copy, unresolved V genes explain less than half, and the rest is unexplained. That table furnishes V, J and clone size, whereas the DNA furnished D and trimming. Present in this sample are 130,000 to 150,000 clones, under 95% of which were seen just once. In total, the top ten clones hold around 2.1% of the sample.

The CDR1 and CDR2 encoded by the germline V gene (reference sequence) are SSHAT and FNYEAQ. V trim: 4 bases; J trim: 8 bases; unmatched bases: 9. The cysteine opens and the phenylalanine closes a CDR3 of 15 amino acids. Only the CDR3 portion is preserved as DNA: 45 bases, with reading frame beginning at the first base. With respect to this clone: Its recognized antigen is unknown. No qualities accompany the bases; no much larger clone lies one base away.

The clonotype originates from an adult who received the AZD1222 COVID-19 vaccine. This sample comprised peripheral blood, obtained 28 days after the second AZD1222 dose. The chain employs TRBV7-7 and TRBJ2-3; 10 central bases correspond to TRBD2. The base sequence is TGTGCCAGCAGCTCAACCAGCGGGGGGGTTGGTACGCAGTATTTT. Translation gives CASSSTSGGVGTQYF.